This T cell receptor (beta chain) was found in a study of blood T cell repertoires in COVID-19 (TCRdb year 2020). Notes on the research overall: Collaborator samples came from the United States, Italy and Spain and covered acute and convalescent phases of COVID-19. The prospective study material was composed of cDNA or gDNA derived from T cells, B-cell-depleted T cells, or PBMCs. The dataset comprised deeply sampled blood TCRbeta repertoires from subjects exposed to, actively infected with, or recovered from COVID-19. The repertoires were made available in a free public database intended to serve as a resource for research on the immune response to SARS-CoV-2. Samples were obtained from the ongoing ImmuneRACE study (first 160 participants) and from 1,254 subjects provided by 6 global collaborators. Sample metadata almost always included a de-identified subject ID, COVID-19 status, age in years and sex. HLA class I and class II types, where available, came from metadata supplied by the sample provider rather than from assay-based typing.

The immunoSEQ Assay, a bias-controlled multiplex PCR, was used to amplify TCRbeta CDR3 regions from genomic DNA. The source study handled its data this way. Nucleated cell counts per sample were estimated from amplification of reference gene primers within the assay. To quantify the absolute abundance of each unique TCRbeta CDR3 rearrangement, sequence reads were collapsed and filtered. Productive Simpson clonality was computed per sample as the square root of Simpson's diversity index over productive rearrangements. TCRdb mirrors the immuneACCESS table, restricted to in-frame sequences. Some clones are absent from its copies; in checked studies, under half trace to an unresolved V gene, and the reason for the others is unknown. D and trimming come from the DNA, and the V and J calls and clone size come from that table. The sample table shows about 180,000 clones, and over 75% are seen once. The top ten clonotypes cover approximately 11% of the sample.

General conclusions and limits of the study: How much clinical and demographic metadata was included differed by source and by participant, and the metadata was provided uncurated.

Notes on this clone: The clone's antigen remains unknown. No per-base quality is available; no much larger clone lies one base away.

Collaborating institutions collected whole blood in K2EDTA tubes following their own protocols. Collaborator samples were shipped for TCRbeta analysis as frozen whole blood, isolated PBMCs, or DNA extracted from either sample type. The CDR3 numbers 16 residues from cysteine through phenylalanine. Just the 48-base CDR3 DNA is kept, in frame starting at base 1. The V end loses 5 bases and the J end loses 1 base, and a stretch of 15 bases separates them. CDR1 and CDR2, looked up from the germline V gene, are SGHTA and FQGNSA. The sample comprised peripheral blood. The clonotype comes from a human donor with active or convalescent COVID-19. The donor label of this sample is uncertain. Recombination joined TRBV7-2 with TRBJ1-3; TRBD1 is a possible D gene, resting on 6 matching bases. The base sequence is TGTGCCAGCAGCCCAGGACAGCCGACTTCTGGAAACACCATATATTTT. It translates to CASSPGQPTSGNTIYF.